Below, one T cell receptor beta chain is given with its context. This entry comes from a study of CD8 T cells in Susac syndrome. CD8+ and CD4+ blood T cells underwent TCR beta sequencing. Negative isolation yielded the CD8+ and CD4+ T cells, while FACS enriched the TEMRA cells. V gave up 3 bases and J gave up 3 bases, with 14 bases separating them. The CDR3 extends over 15 amino acids. Germline V lookup: CDR1 LNHDA, CDR2 SQIVND (reference sequence). RNA, at roughly 0.5 to 1 ug, was reverse transcribed with random hexamers. TCR beta CDR3 was amplified by immunoSEQ covering 54 Vbeta and 13 Jbeta. Each CDR3 protein is one row after TCRdb ran MiXCR on the immunoSEQ multiplex PCR reads. The sample lists about 300,000 distinct CDR3 sequences, roughly 94% occurring once.

Sample: CD4+ T cells from PBMCs. This receptor was taken from a human donor with multiple sclerosis. The chain is built from TRBV19 and TRBJ1-2; D is perhaps TRBD1 (5 bases). The CDR3: CASSMQVDRYYGYTF. CDR3 in DNA: TGTGCCAGTAGTATGCAAGTCGACAGATACTATGGCTACACCTTC. The variable domain in full, completed from reference TRBV19 and TRBJ1-2, reads DGGITQSPKYLFRKEGQNVTLSCEQNLNHDAMYWYRQDPGQGLRLIYYSQIVNDFQKGDIAEGYSVSREKKESFPLTVTSAQKNPTAFYLCASSMQVDRYYGYTFGSGTRLTVV.